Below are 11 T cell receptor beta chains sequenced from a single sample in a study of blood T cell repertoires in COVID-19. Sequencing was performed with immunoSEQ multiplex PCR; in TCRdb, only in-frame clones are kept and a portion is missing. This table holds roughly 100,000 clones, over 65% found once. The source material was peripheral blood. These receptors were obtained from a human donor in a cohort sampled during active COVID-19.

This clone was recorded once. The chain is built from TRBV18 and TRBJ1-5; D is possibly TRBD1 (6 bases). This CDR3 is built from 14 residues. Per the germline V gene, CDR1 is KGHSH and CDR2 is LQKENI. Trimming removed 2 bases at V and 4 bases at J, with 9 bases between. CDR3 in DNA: TGTGCCAGCTCACCAGGGGGCGGGAATCAGCCCCAGCATTTT. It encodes CASSPGGGNQPQHF. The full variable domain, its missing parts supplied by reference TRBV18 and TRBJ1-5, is NAGVMQNPRHLVRRRGQEARLRCSPMKGHSHVYWYRQLPEEGLKFMVYLQKENIIDESGMPKERFSAEFPKEGPSILRIQQVVRGDSAAYFCASSPGGGNQPQHFGDGTRLSIL.

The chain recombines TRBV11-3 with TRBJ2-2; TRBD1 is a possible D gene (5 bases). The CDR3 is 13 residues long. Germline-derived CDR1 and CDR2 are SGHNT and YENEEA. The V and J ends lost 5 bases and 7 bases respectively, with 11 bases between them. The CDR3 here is CASSPRQYGELFF. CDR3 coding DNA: TGTGCCAGCAGCCCGCGACAGTACGGGGAGCTGTTTTTT.

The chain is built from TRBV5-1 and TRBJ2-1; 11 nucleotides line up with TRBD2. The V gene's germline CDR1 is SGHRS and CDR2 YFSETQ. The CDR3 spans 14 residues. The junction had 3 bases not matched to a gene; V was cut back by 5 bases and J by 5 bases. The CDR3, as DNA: TGCGCCAGCAGGACTAGCGGGGCTAACAATGAGCAGTTCTTC. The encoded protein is CASRTSGANNEQFF.

CDR3 DNA sequence: TGTGCCAGCAGTCGAAAGACAGGGTTGCCTTACGAGCAGTACTTC. It translates to CASSRKTGLPYEQYF. The rearrangement uses TRBV6-4 and TRBJ2-7, with TRBD1 matching over 7 bases. V trimming: 5 bases; J trimming: 4 bases; junction bases outside the gene matches: 11. Germline lookup yields CDR1 MRHNA and CDR2 SNTAGT. The CDR3 runs 15 residues.

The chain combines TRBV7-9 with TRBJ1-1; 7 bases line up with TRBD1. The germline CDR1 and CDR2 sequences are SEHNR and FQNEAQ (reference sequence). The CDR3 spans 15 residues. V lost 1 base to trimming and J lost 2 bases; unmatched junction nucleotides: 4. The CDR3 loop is CASSLGTGANTEAFF. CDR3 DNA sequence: TGTGCCAGCAGCTTAGGTACAGGGGCAAACACTGAAGCTTTCTTT.

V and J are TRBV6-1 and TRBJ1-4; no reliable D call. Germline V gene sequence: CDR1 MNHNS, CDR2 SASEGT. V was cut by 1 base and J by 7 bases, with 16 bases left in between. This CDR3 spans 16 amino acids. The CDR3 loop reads CASSEGGGRQPEKLFF. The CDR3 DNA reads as TGTGCCAGCAGTGAAGGGGGAGGTCGGCAACCTGAAAAACTGTTTTTT.

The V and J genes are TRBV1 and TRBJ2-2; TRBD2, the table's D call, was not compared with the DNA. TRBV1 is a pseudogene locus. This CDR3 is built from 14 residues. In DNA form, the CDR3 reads TGCACCAGCAGCCAAGATGAGGGCCCCGGGGAGCTGTTTTTT. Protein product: CTSSQDEGPGELFF.

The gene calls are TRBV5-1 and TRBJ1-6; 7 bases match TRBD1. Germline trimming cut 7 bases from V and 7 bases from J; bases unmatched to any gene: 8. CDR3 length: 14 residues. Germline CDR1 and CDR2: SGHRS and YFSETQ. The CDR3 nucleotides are TGCGCCAGCGCAGACGGGACAGTAAATTCACCCCTCCACTTT. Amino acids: CASADGTVNSPLHF.

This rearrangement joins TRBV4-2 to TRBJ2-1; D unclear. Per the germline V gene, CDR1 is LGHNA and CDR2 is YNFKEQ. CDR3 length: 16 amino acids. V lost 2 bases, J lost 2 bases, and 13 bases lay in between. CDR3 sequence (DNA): TGTGCCAGCAGCCAACCTAAAATAGACACCTACAATGAGCAGTTCTTC. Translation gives CASSQPKIDTYNEQFF.

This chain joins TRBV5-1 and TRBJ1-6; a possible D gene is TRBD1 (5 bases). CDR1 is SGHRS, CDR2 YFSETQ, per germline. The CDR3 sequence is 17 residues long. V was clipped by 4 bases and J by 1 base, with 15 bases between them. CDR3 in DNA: TGCGCCAGCAGCAGGGGTGGGTCAACATCCTATAATTCACCCCTCCACTTT. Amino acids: CASSRGGSTSYNSPLHF.

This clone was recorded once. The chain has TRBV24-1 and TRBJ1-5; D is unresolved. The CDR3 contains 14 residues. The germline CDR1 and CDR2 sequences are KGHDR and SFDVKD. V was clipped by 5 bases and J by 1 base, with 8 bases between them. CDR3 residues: CATSVTVSNQPQHF. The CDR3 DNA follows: TGTGCCACCAGTGTAACAGTAAGCAATCAGCCCCAGCATTTT.